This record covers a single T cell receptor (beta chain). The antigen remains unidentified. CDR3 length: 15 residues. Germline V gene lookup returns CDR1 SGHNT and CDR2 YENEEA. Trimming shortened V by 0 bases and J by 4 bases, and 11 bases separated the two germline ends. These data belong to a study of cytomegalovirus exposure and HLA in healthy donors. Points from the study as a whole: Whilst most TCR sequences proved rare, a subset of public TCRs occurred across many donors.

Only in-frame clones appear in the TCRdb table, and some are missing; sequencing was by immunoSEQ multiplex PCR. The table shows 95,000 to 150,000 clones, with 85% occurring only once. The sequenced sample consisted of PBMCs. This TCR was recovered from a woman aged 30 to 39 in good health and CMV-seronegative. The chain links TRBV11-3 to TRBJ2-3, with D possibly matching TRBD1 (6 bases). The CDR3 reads CASSLDSNRADTQYF. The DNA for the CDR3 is TGTGCCAGCAGCTTAGATTCCAACAGGGCAGATACGCAGTATTTT. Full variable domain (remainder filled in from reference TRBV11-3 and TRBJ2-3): EAGVVQSPRYKIIEKKQPVAFWCNPISGHNTLYWYLQNLGQGPELLIRYENEEAVDDSQLPKDRFSAERLKGVDSTLKIQPAELGDSAVYLCASSLDSNRADTQYFGPGTRLTVL.